The clone carrying this T cell receptor beta chain is medium-sized within its sample. Libraries were prepared by immunoSEQ multiplex PCR; TCRdb keeps only in-frame clonotypes and omits some of them. The sample carries 18,000 or so clones, about 88% recorded once. The sample is drawn from a study of blood T cell repertoires in COVID-19. Study information: There were acute and convalescent COVID-19 samples, and they came from the United States, Italy and Spain. T cells, B-cell-depleted T cells, or PBMCs provided the cDNA or gDNA that served as material.

V trimming: 3 bases; J trimming: 0 bases; junction bases outside the gene matches: 11. The CDR3 loop spans 19 amino acids. CDR1 and CDR2 (germline): SGHTA, FQGNSA. This chain connects TRBV7-2 to TRBJ2-2; 9 nucleotides align to TRBD2. The TCR originated in a man between 35 and 55 years old with active COVID-19. Sequenced: peripheral blood. The CDR3 is CASSFRPGLAVANTGELFF. CDR3 nucleotide sequence: TGTGCCAGCAGCTTTAGACCGGGACTAGCCGTCGCGAACACCGGGGAGCTGTTTTTT.